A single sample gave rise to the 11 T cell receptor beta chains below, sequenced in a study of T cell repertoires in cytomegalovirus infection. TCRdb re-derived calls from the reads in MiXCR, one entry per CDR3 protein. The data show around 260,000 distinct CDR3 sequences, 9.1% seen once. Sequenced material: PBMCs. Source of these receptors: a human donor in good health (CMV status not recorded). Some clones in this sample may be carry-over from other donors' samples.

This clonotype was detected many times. This CDR3 reads CASSPIHRETQYF. The CDR3 region has the DNA TGTGCCAGCAGTCCTATACACCGTGAGACCCAGTACTTC. The chain carries TRBV28 and TRBJ2-5, with D uncertain. Trimming left V 5 bases short and J 5 bases short, with 12 bases between. The V gene's germline CDR1 is MDHEN and CDR2 SYDVKM. The CDR3 extends over 13 amino acids.

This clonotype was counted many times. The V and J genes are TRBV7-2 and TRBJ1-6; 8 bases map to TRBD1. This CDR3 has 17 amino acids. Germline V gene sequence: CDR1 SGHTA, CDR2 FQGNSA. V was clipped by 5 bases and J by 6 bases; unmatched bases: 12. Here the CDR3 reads CASSLSLGQGANSPLHF. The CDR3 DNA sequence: TGTGCCAGCAGCCTGAGCTTGGGGCAGGGGGCTAATTCACCCCTCCACTTT.

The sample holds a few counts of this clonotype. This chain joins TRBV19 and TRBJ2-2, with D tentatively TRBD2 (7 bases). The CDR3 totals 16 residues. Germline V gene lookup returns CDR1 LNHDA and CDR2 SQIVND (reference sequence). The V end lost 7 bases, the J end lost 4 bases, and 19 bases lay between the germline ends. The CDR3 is CASIPNGGPATGELFF. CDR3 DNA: TGTGCCAGTATTCCCAACGGGGGGCCAGCCACCGGGGAGCTGTTTTTT.

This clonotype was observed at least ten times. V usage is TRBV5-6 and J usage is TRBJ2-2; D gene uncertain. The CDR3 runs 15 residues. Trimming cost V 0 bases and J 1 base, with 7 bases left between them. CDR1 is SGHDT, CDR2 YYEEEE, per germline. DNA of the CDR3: TGTGCCAGCAGCTTGGACTATCAGAACACCGGGGAGCTGTTTTTT. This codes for CASSLDYQNTGELFF.

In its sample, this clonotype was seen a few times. The CDR3 sequence: CASTRRSGELFF. The CDR3 DNA is TGTGCCAGTACCCGGAGGTCCGGGGAGCTGTTTTTT. The chain recombines TRBV19 with TRBJ2-2; TRBD2 might be the D (5 bases). V gave up 7 bases and J gave up 6 bases, with 9 bases separating them. CDR1 and CDR2 from the germline V gene are LNHDA and SQIVND (reference sequence). The length of the CDR3 is 12 residues.

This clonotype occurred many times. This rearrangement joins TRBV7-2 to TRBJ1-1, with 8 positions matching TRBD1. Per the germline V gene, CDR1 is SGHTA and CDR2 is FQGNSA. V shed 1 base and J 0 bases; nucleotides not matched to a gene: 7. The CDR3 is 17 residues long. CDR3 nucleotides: TGTGCCAGCAGCTTAGTAGGGACAGGTCCCATGAACACTGAAGCTTTCTTT. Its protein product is CASSLVGTGPMNTEAFF.

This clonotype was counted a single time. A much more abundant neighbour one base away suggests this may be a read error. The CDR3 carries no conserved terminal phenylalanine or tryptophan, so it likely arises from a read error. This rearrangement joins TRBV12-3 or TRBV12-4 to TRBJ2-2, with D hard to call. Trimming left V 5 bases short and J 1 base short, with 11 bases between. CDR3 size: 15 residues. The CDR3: CASSPRQRNTGELFS. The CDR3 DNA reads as TGTGCCAGCAGTCCAAGGCAGCGGAACACCGGGGAGCTGTTTTCT.

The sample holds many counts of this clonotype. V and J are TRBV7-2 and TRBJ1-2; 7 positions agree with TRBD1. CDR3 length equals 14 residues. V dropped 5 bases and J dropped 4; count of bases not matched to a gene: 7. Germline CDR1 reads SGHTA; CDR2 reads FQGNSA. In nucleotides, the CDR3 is TGTGCCAGCAGCCCACAGGGGAGCGGCTATGGCTACACCTTC. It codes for CASSPQGSGYGYTF.

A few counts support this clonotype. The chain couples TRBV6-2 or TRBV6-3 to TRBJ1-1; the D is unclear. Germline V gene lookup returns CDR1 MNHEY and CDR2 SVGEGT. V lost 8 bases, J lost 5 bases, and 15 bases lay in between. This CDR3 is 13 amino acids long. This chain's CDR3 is CASLQPVWTEAFF. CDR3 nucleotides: TGTGCCAGCCTGCAGCCGGTTTGGACTGAAGCTTTCTTT.

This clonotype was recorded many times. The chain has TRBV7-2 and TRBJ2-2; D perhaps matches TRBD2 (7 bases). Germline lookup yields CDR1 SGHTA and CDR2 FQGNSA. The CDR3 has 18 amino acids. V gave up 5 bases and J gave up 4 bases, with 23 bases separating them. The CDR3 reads CASSPSSVGGLRTGELFF. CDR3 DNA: TGTGCCAGCAGCCCAAGTTCCGTCGGGGGGCTTCGCACCGGGGAGCTGTTTTTT.

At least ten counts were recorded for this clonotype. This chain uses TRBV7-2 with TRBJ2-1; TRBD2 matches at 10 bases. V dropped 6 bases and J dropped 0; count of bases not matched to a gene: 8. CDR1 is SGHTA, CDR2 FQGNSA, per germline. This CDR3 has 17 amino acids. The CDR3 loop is CASSSAPSGSSYNEQFF. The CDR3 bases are TGTGCCAGCAGTTCGGCCCCTAGCGGGAGCTCCTACAATGAGCAGTTCTTC.